This T cell receptor (beta chain) was found in a study of blood T cell repertoires in COVID-19 (dated by TCRdb to 2020 to 2022). About the investigation overall: Samples covering the acute and convalescent phases of COVID-19 were provided by collaborators in the United States, Italy and Spain. The prospective study material was composed of cDNA or gDNA derived from T cells, B-cell-depleted T cells, or PBMCs. The dataset comprised deeply sampled blood TCRbeta repertoires from subjects exposed to, actively infected with, or recovered from COVID-19. The repertoires were released in a freely available public database intended as a resource for research on the immune response to SARS-CoV-2. Samples came from the ongoing ImmuneRACE study (first 160 participants) plus 1,254 subjects from 6 global collaborators. Nearly every sample came with metadata listing a de-identified subject ID, COVID-19 status, age in years and sex. Where HLA class I and class II types were available, the types were taken from metadata supplied by the sample provider, not from assay-based typing.

Participants in the prospective study were aged roughly 18 to 100 years, lived in 20 to 30 United States geographic areas, and enrolled through a virtual design. In the prospective study, cohorts were assigned on the basis of participant-reported clinical history obtained from a screening survey and a study questionnaire. ImmuneRACE Cohort 3 recovered participants were defined by two consecutive negative NP/OP PCR tests, healthcare professional clearance, or symptom resolution. Each participant in the prospective study had whole blood, serum and a nasopharyngeal or oropharyngeal swab collected by mobile phlebotomists. Prospective study participants could optionally give additional blood draws and questionnaires over a roughly two-month period. Blood samples from the prospective study were shipped frozen or at room temperature prior to DNA extraction. The germline V gene encodes CDR1 SGDLS and CDR2 YYNGEE. The CDR3, from cysteine to phenylalanine, totals 15 residues. The retained sequence is limited to the CDR3, 45 bases, with the frame set at the first base. V lost 4 bases and J lost 2 bases; the stretch between them is 15 bases long.

In regard to this clone: The target of this receptor is not known. Per-nucleotide qualities are absent, and no much larger clonotype sits a single base away.

Results and caveats for the whole study, not just this receptor: The amount of clinical and demographic metadata varied by source and participant and was provided uncurated.

TCRbeta CDR3 regions were amplified from genomic DNA by means of the immunoSEQ Assay, a bias-controlled multiplex PCR. Under the source paper's analysis protocol: The number of nucleated cells in each sample was estimated from the amplification of reference gene primers within the assay. To quantify the absolute abundance of each unique TCRbeta CDR3 rearrangement, sequence reads were collapsed and filtered. For each sample, productive Simpson clonality was calculated as the square root of Simpson's diversity index across productive rearrangements. Drawn from immuneACCESS, this table holds only the in-frame rearrangements with V and J called that TCRdb kept. Clones are partly lost; checked studies trace under half to an unresolved V gene and leave the rest unexplained. V, J and clone size were drawn from that table, and D and trimming were deduced from the DNA. In this sample the table shows 250,000 to 300,000 clones, roughly 89% of which occur a single time. About 1.8% of the sample rests with the top ten.

The rearranged segments are TRBV9 and TRBJ1-1; matching of 5 bases hints at TRBD1 as the D gene. The sample comprised PBMCs or T cells enriched from blood (not recorded which). The receptor was derived from a woman between 40 and 50 years old who had recovered from COVID-19. The CDR3 corresponds to CASSLTDSYNTEAFF. At the DNA level, the sequence is TGTGCCAGCAGCCTTACAGACAGTTACAACACTGAAGCTTTCTTT.